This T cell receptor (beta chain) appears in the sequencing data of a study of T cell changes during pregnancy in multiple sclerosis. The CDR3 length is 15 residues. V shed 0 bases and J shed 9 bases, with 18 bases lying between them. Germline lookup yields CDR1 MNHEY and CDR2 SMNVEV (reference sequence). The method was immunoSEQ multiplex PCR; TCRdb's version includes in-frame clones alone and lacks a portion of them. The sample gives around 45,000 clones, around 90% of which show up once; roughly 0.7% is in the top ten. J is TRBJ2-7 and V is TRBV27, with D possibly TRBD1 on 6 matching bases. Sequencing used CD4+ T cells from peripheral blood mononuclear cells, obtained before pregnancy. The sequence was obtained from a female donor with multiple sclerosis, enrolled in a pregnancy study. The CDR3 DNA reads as TGTGCCAGCAGTTTATCGGCGACAGGTGGCCTTTTGCAGTACTTC. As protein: CASSLSATGGLLQYF.